Following are 17 T cell receptor beta chains from one sample sequenced in a study of shared T cell receptors in the human thymus. Sequencing used immunoSEQ multiplex PCR; TCRdb keeps in-frame clones, though not all of them. Here the sample spans about 380,000 clones, roughly 94% being singletons. Sequences were obtained from thymocytes. All receptors come from a human donor.

The rearrangement uses TRBV19 and TRBJ2-4, with 7 bases aligning to TRBD1. V gave up 0 bases and J gave up 0 bases; unmatched junction bases: 2. Germline-derived CDR1 and CDR2 are LNHDA and SQIVND (reference sequence). The CDR3 loop spans 16 amino acids. The CDR3 DNA follows: TGTGCCAGTAGTATAGAGACAGGGCTAGCCAAAAACATTCAGTACTTC. Translated: CASSIETGLAKNIQYF.

The J gene is TRBJ2-7, the V gene TRBV27; D tentatively fits TRBD1 or TRBD2 (7 bases each). Germline-derived CDR1 and CDR2 are MNHEY and SMNVEV (reference sequence). The V end was cut by 3 bases, the J end by 6 bases, with 15 bases between. This CDR3 has 14 residues. The CDR3 reads CASSLADREGEQYF. In DNA form, the CDR3 reads TGTGCCAGCAGTTTGGCTGACAGGGAGGGCGAGCAGTACTTC.

The chain recombines TRBV19 with TRBJ2-5; possibly TRBD1 for D (8 bases). V lost 4 bases and J lost 2, with 14 bases in between. Germline values: CDR1 LNHDA, CDR2 SQIVND (reference sequence). The CDR3 consists of 15 residues. The CDR3 coding sequence is TGTGCCAGTAGTAGGGACAGGCGGGGGCAAGAGACCCAGTACTTC. The encoded protein is CASSRDRRGQETQYF. The full variable domain, rest sourced from reference TRBV19 and TRBJ2-5, is DGGITQSPKYLFRKEGQNVTLSCEQNLNHDAMYWYRQDPGQGLRLIYYSQIVNDFQKGDIAEGYSVSREKKESFPLTVTSAQKNPTAFYLCASSRDRRGQETQYFGPGTRLLVL.

Points on this clone: Other nucleotide sequences in the sample specify the same CDR3. This sequence joins TRBV19 and TRBJ2-2, with D unclear. Trimming stripped 3 bases from V and 6 bases from J, with 11 bases between. CDR3 size: 14 residues. Per germline, CDR1 LNHDA and CDR2 SQIVND (reference sequence). The CDR3 is CASSMVGGPGELFF. CDR3 bases: TGTGCCAGTAGTATGGTGGGTGGGCCCGGGGAGCTGTTTTTT.

The chain uses TRBV30 and TRBJ2-1; 7 positions match TRBD1. Germline-derived CDR1 and CDR2 are GTSNPN and SVGIG (reference sequence). V trimming: 1 base; J trimming: 9 bases; junction bases outside the gene matches: 12. The CDR3 sequence is 15 residues long. CDR3 in DNA: TGTGCCTGGAGTGGACAGGGTAACGGTCAGAGTGAGCAGTTCTTC. Amino acids: CAWSGQGNGQSEQFF.

The gene calls are TRBV5-8 and TRBJ1-5; D is ambiguous. Trimming shortened V by 5 bases and J by 3 bases, and 9 bases separated the two germline ends. From germline, CDR1 is SGHTS and CDR2 YDEGEE. CDR3 length: 13 residues. Written as DNA, the CDR3 is TGTGCCAGCAGAGGGTCTTCCAATCAGCCCCAGCATTTT. It specifies CASRGSSNQPQHF. Combining the CDR3 with reference TRBV5-8 and TRBJ1-5 gives the whole variable domain EAGVTQSPTHLIKTRGQQATLRCSPISGHTSVYWYQQALGLGLQFLLWYDEGEERNRGNFPPRFSGRQFPNYSSELNVNALELEDSALYLCASRGSSNQPQHFGDGTRLSIL.

The chain recombines TRBV19 with TRBJ2-7; 8 nucleotides align to TRBD2. V lost 3 bases to trimming and J lost 0 bases; unmatched junction nucleotides: 4. CDR3 length: 15 residues. Looked up from germline, CDR1 is LNHDA and CDR2 is SQIVND (reference sequence). The CDR3: CASSISAGDSYEQYF. Here the CDR3 DNA reads TGTGCCAGTAGTATCTCAGCGGGAGACTCCTACGAGCAGTACTTC. Drawing the rest from reference TRBV19 and TRBJ2-7, the complete variable domain is DGGITQSPKYLFRKEGQNVTLSCEQNLNHDAMYWYRQDPGQGLRLIYYSQIVNDFQKGDIAEGYSVSREKKESFPLTVTSAQKNPTAFYLCASSISAGDSYEQYFGPGTRLTVT.

V gene TRBV27 combines with J gene TRBJ1-2; D call uncertain. With 3 bases removed from V and 2 bases from J, the gap between germline ends came to 7 bases. Germline assignment: CDR1 MNHEY and CDR2 SMNVEV (reference sequence). The CDR3 extends over 13 amino acids. In DNA, the CDR3 is TGTGCCAGCAGTTTCCAGATGAACTATGGCTACACCTTC. As protein: CASSFQMNYGYTF.

This chain connects TRBV7-2 to TRBJ2-3; D unclear. CDR1 and CDR2 from the germline V gene are SGHTA and FQGNSA. The CDR3 loop spans 14 amino acids. Trimming took 1 base from V and 2 from J, leaving 7 bases between them. The DNA of the CDR3 is TGTGCCAGCAGCTTAGTACCGGTCACAGATACGCAGTATTTT. Translating gives CASSLVPVTDTQYF.

The V call is TRBV2, the J call TRBJ2-7; D remains ambiguous. CDR3 length: 12 residues. V was trimmed by 6 bases and J by 4 bases, leaving 10 bases between them. Germline loops: CDR1 SNHLY, CDR2 FYNNEI. The CDR3 spells CASRDNKYEQYF. The CDR3 region has the DNA TGTGCCAGCAGAGATAACAAGTACGAGCAGTACTTC.

This sequence joins TRBV29-1 and TRBJ1-2, with TRBD1 matching 7 bases. Germline CDR1 and CDR2: SQVTM and ANQGSEA. This CDR3 contains 16 residues. The V gene end was trimmed by 3 bases and the J gene end by 3 bases; junction bases not matched to a gene: 13. The CDR3 region is CSVDPPRGTADYGYTF. The CDR3 coding sequence is TGCAGCGTTGACCCCCCGAGAGGGACAGCAGACTATGGCTACACCTTC.

V usage is TRBV30 and J usage is TRBJ1-5, with TRBD1 identical over 9 bases. With 2 bases clipped from V and 1 base from J, the junction kept 9 bases outside the gene matches. CDR3 length: 17 residues. CDR1 GTSNPN and CDR2 SVGIG come from the germline V gene (reference sequence). The chain's CDR3 is CAWSRLLDRGSNQPQHF. CDR3 DNA sequence: TGTGCCTGGAGTCGGTTATTGGACAGGGGAAGCAATCAGCCCCAGCATTTT.

The CDR3 reads CASSLPWELGTDTQYF. Here the CDR3 DNA reads TGTGCCAGCAGCCTCCCCTGGGAACTTGGCACAGATACGCAGTATTTT. The chain links TRBV9 to TRBJ2-3; no reliable D call. V shed 4 bases and J shed 1 base, with 16 bases lying between them. CDR1 and CDR2 (germline): SGDLS, YYNGEE. This CDR3 has 16 amino acids.

The J gene is TRBJ2-1, the V gene TRBV10-3, with D possibly being TRBD2 (5 bases). The germline V gene has CDR1 ENHRY and CDR2 SYGVKD. The V end was cut by 6 bases, the J end by 6 bases, with 6 bases between. The CDR3 runs 11 residues. Written as DNA, the CDR3 is TGTGCCATCAGCGCGGGCAATGAGCAGTTCTTC. It codes for CAISAGNEQFF.

The chain carries TRBV4-3 and TRBJ1-5, with a possible D match to TRBD1 (5 bases). Per the germline V gene, CDR1 is LGHNA and CDR2 is YSLEER. The CDR3 runs 15 residues. The V and J ends lost 3 bases and 7 bases respectively, with 16 bases between them. The CDR3 nucleotides are TGCGCCAGCAGCCAGGAACCAGGGCCAGGACAGCCCCAGCATTTT. This gives the protein CASSQEPGPGQPQHF.

This rearrangement joins TRBV15 to TRBJ1-4, with a weak D call TRBD1 (6 bases). V was pared by 0 bases and J by 3 bases, with 8 bases between. The CDR3 contains 15 residues. The germline V gene encodes CDR1 LNHNV and CDR2 YYDKDF (reference sequence). CDR3 amino acids: CATSRDTGPNEKLFF. The DNA of the CDR3 is TGTGCCACCAGCAGAGATACAGGGCCTAATGAAAAACTGTTTTTT.

This clone was detected once. This chain uses TRBV27 with TRBJ2-3; 8 positions match TRBD2. Germline V gives CDR1 MNHEY, CDR2 SMNVEV (reference sequence). The CDR3 totals 20 residues. The V segment lost 4 bases and the J segment 0 bases; nucleotides outside the gene matches: 18. The CDR3 nucleotides read TGTGCCAGCAGTTCATATCCCGGGACTAGAGATGGGCATAGCACAGATACGCAGTATTTT. Residues: CASSSYPGTRDGHSTDTQYF.